The source of this T cell receptor (beta chain) is a study of T cell repertoires in cytomegalovirus infection. About the study: Public signatures in TCR beta pointed to CMV infection and matching HLA type. General study results and limits: Identification of carriers of CMV plus the relevant HLA was achieved through cumulative public TCR beta family frequency. HLA-C-restricted CMV clonotypes gave the most frequent clonotype in two of eight donors.

Germline V CDR1 and CDR2: SGHNT, YYREEE (reference sequence). V was cut by 3 bases and J by 8 bases, with 7 bases left in between. This CDR3 contains 11 residues. A remark on this clonotype: As yet, its antigen is unknown.

TCRdb fed the reads into MiXCR, producing one record per CDR3 protein. Of a few hundred thousand distinct CDR3 sequences listed, about an eighth are singletons. This TCR was sampled from a human donor in good health (CMV status not recorded). Some clones in this sample may be carry-over from other donors' samples. This rearrangement joins TRBV5-4 to TRBJ2-3; D uncertain. Sequencing input: PBMCs. CDR3 region: CASSSDVTQYF. The DNA of the CDR3 is TGTGCCAGCAGCTCAGACGTTACGCAGTATTTT.